This T cell receptor beta chain originates from a study of CD8 T cells in ankylosing spondylitis. Study findings and constraints: A CD8+ phenotype characterized the disease-linked clones, which were relatively rare in peripheral blood. What seemed typical of ankylosing spondylitis blood was a TCR beta motif built from about 8 highly homologous variants.

A remark on this clonotype: Its antigen remains unidentified.

Libraries for TCR beta were made by quantitative 5'-RACE with molecular barcodes. TCRdb reanalysed the 5' RACE reads using MiXCR and keeps one entry per CDR3 protein. The sample holds 350,000 to 450,000 distinct CDR3 sequences, about 25% seen once. V was clipped by 1 base and J by 0 bases; unmatched bases: 1. Germline V gene lookup returns CDR1 DFQATT and CDR2 SNEGSKA (reference sequence). CDR3 size: 15 residues. The chain carries TRBV20-1 and TRBJ1-1; 11 nucleotides align to TRBD1. Sequenced material: blood, either unsorted or a sorted T cell fraction (not recorded which). The TCR was taken from a male donor with ankylosing spondylitis. The CDR3 region has the DNA TGCAGTGCTAGAGGGACAGGGGGCATGAACACTGAAGCTTTCTTT. Translated, it gives CSARGTGGMNTEAFF.